The rows below give T cell receptor beta chains drawn from one sample of a study of Ad26.COV2.S vaccination and SARS-CoV-2 variants. Sequencing was performed with immunoSEQ multiplex PCR; in TCRdb, only in-frame clones are kept and a portion is missing. The sample holds about 180,000 clones, around nine tenths seen once. The specimen was peripheral blood, collected after recovery from COVID-19. The receptors come from a human donor who had recovered from COVID-19. The CDR3 runs from the conserved cysteine through the conserved F or W. D genes are given only for firm matches. Clone size is stated in some rows and not others, as once, few, many or a class when expanded.

j_call v_call d_call clone_size cdr3_nt cdr3_aa
TRBJ1-1 TRBV7-6 - - TGTGCCAGCAGCTTACGAGACGGGGAAGACACTGAAGCTTTCTTT CASSLRDGEDTEAFF
TRBJ2-3 TRBV14 - - TGTGCCAGCAGCCAAGAAAGTATGGAACGGGCCTCCACAGATACGCAGTATTTT CASSQESMERASTDTQYF
TRBJ1-5 TRBV18 TRBD1 - TGTGCCAGCTCACTCCAGGGGGCAAGCAATCAGCCCCAGCATTTT CASSLQGASNQPQHF
TRBJ2-7 TRBV30 - - TGTGCCTGGAGTGTACTTGGTGGTGAGACTATCAACGAGCAGTACTTC CAWSVLGGETINEQYF
TRBJ2-1 TRBV7-9 - - TGTGCCAGCAGCTTATGGGCTAGGAATGAGCAGTTCTTC CASSLWARNEQFF
TRBJ2-7 TRBV7-2 - - TGTGCCAGCAGCTTAGGAGGTCGGGAGCGGGAGTACTTC CASSLGGREREYF
TRBJ2-7 TRBV27 - - TGTGCCAGCAGTTATGGGAGTAACTACGAGCAGTACTTC CASSYGSNYEQYF
TRBJ2-7 TRBV5-1 - - TGCGCCAGCAGCTTGGCCGGAGGGGACGAGCAGTACTTC CASSLAGGDEQYF
TRBJ1-2 TRBV7-2 - - TGTGCCAGCAGCTTAGTGGGCAGGTACCCTGATGGCTACACCTTC CASSLVGRYPDGYTF
TRBJ2-7 TRBV9 - few TGTGCCAGCAGCGTAGGGGGCTCCTACGAGCAGTACTTC CASSVGGSYEQYF
TRBJ1-2 TRBV6-5 TRBD1 - TGTGCCACCTTTGACTGGGACAGGGGGGGCTATGGCTACACCTTC CATFDWDRGGYGYTF
TRBJ2-3 TRBV28 TRBD1 - TGTGCCAGCACCTCGGACAGGGGTTCTGGAGATACGCAGTATTTT CASTSDRGSGDTQYF
TRBJ2-5 TRBV30 - - TGTGCCTGGAGTTTCGGCTCCCAAGAGACCCAGTACTTC CAWSFGSQETQYF
TRBJ2-5 TRBV19 - - TGTGCCAGTAGTATTGGGGTGTACCAGTACTTC CASSIGVYQYF
TRBJ1-6 TRBV28 TRBD1 few TGTGCCAGCAGTACGACAGGGGAGGGAAATTCACCCCTCCACTTT CASSTTGEGNSPLHF
TRBJ2-1 TRBV27 - - TGTGCCAGCAGAGGGAACAAGGATGAGCAGTTCTTC CASRGNKDEQFF
TRBJ2-4 TRBV11-3 - once TGTGCCAGCAGCTTGTCCTGGGGGATAGGCAAAAACATTCAGTACTTC CASSLSWGIGKNIQYF
TRBJ2-3 TRBV7-3 TRBD2 - TGTGCCAGCAGCTTAACTCTTCGGGGGGGCACAGATACGCAGTATTTT CASSLTLRGGTDTQYF
TRBJ2-1 TRBV7-9 - - TGTGCCAGCAGCGACCAGAATGAGCAGTTCTTC CASSDQNEQFF
TRBJ2-5 TRBV19 - - TGTGCCAGTAGTATTGGGACCGCCCGGGAGACCCAGTACTTC CASSIGTARETQYF
TRBJ2-7 TRBV7-2 TRBD2 few TGTGCCAGCAGCTTAGACGTGGGAGGGCCGGAGGAGCAGTACTTC CASSLDVGGPEEQYF
TRBJ2-7 TRBV29-1 - - TGCAGCGCTAGGGGTACAGGCTCCTACGAGCAGTACTTC CSARGTGSYEQYF
TRBJ1-1 TRBV6-1 - - TGTGCCAGCAGCTCAAACAGGGTTGAAGCTTTCTTT CASSSNRVEAFF
TRBJ2-7 TRBV4-1 TRBD1 - TGCGCCAGCAGCCAATTCCACGCCGGGACAGCCGATTCCTACGAGCAGTACTTC CASSQFHAGTADSYEQYF
TRBJ2-1 TRBV13 TRBD2 - TGTGCCAGCAGCCGACTAGCGGAAAAGCAGTTCTTC CASSRLAEKQFF
TRBJ2-1 TRBV7-6 TRBD1 - TGTGCCAGCAAACCGACCCCTAAAAGACAGGGGGCAAGGAATGAGCAGTTCTTC CASKPTPKRQGARNEQFF
TRBJ2-3 TRBV5-1 TRBD2 - TGCGCCAGCTCTTTCCTAGCGGGGGGCGCAGATACGCAGTATTTT CASSFLAGGADTQYF
TRBJ2-7 TRBV7-8 - - TGTGCCAGCAGCTTATACTCCGCCTACGAGCAGTACTTC CASSLYSAYEQYF